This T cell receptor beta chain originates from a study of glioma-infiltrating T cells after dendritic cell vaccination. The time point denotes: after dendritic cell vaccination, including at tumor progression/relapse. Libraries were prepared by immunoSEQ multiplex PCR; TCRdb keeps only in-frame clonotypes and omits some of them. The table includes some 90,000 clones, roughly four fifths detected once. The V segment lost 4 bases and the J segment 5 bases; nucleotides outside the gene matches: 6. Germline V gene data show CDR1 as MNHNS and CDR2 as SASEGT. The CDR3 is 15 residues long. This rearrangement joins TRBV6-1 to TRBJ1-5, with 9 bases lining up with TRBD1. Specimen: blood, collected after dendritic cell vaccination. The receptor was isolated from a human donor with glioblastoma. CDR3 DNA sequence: TGTGCCAGCAGTGTCCGGGACAGGGTCGATCAGCCCCAGCATTTT. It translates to CASSVRDRVDQPQHF.